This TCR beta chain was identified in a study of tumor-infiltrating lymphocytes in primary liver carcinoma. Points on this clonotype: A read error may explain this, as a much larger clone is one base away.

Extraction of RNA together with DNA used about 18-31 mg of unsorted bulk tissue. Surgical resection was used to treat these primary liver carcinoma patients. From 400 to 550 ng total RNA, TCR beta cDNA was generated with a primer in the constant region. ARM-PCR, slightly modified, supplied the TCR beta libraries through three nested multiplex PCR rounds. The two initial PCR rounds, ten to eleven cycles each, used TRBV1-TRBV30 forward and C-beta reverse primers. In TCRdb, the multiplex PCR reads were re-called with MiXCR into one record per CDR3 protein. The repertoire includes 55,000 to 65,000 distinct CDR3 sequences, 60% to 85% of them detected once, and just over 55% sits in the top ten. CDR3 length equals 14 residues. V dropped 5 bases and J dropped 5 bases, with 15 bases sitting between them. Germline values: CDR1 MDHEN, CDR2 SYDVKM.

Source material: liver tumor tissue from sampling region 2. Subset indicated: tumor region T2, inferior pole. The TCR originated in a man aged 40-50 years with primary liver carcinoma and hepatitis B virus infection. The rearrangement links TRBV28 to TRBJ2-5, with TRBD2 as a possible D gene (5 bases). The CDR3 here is CASSDLRAEETQYF. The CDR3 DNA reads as TGTGCCAGCAGTGATTTGAGGGCCGAGGAGACCCAGTACTTC.